These 27 T cell receptor beta chains were sequenced from one sample in a study of OX40 agonist ivuxolimab in advanced cancers. Produced via immunoSEQ multiplex PCR; TCRdb's table is partial and in-frame only. The sample carries 25,000 to 30,000 clones, about four fifths recorded once. Source: CD4+ or CD8+ T cells sorted from blood, taken in a trial of the OX40 agonist ivuxolimab. The receptors were gathered from an adult with an advanced solid tumor such as melanoma, head and neck, liver or kidney cancer.

CDR3 amino acids: CASSTTSSVNWDEQFF. Written as DNA, the CDR3 is TGTGCCAGTAGTACCACATCTAGCGTCAATTGGGATGAGCAGTTCTTC. V usage is TRBV19 and J usage is TRBJ2-1; TRBD2 might be the D (6 bases). Between the trimmed V and J ends, which lost 4 bases and 8 bases, there was a span of 21 bases. This CDR3 is built from 16 residues. CDR1 and CDR2 (germline): LNHDA, SQIVND (reference sequence).

This clone was observed a few times. This chain links TRBV7-9 with TRBJ2-7, with 8 bases fitting TRBD1. Germline V lookup: CDR1 SEHNR, CDR2 FQNEAQ (reference sequence). After removal of 4 bases from V and 3 bases from J, the junction contained 2 bases not matched to a gene. The CDR3 has 13 residues. CDR3 bases: TGTGCCAGCAGCTCTACAGGGGGCTACGAGCAGTACTTC. This sequence encodes CASSSTGGYEQYF.

The CDR3 spells CASSLVSTSGASYNEQFF. The CDR3 nucleotides are TGTGCCAGCAGCTTAGTTTCGACTAGCGGGGCTTCCTACAATGAGCAGTTCTTC. The rearrangement joins TRBV7-8 to TRBJ2-1; 11 positions match TRBD2. CDR1 and CDR2 from the germline V gene are SGHVS and FQNEAQ. The junction had 6 bases not matched to a gene; V was cut back by 1 base and J by 1 base. The CDR3 runs to 18 residues.

CDR3 loop: CASSLSGYEQYF. The CDR3 nucleotides read TGTGCCAGCAGCTTGTCGGGCTACGAGCAGTACTTC. The V and J genes are TRBV5-5 and TRBJ2-7; D ambiguous. Germline V CDR1 and CDR2: SGHKS, YYEKEE (reference sequence). The V and J ends lost 1 base and 3 bases respectively, with 5 bases between them. The CDR3 loop spans 12 amino acids.

In DNA, the CDR3 is TGTGCCAGCATGCCCCTAATGACGCAAACATACGAGCAGTACTTC. Amino acids: CASMPLMTQTYEQYF. The chain employs TRBV2 and TRBJ2-7; D is unresolved. Trimming removed 7 bases at V and 4 bases at J, with 20 bases between. Per the germline V gene, CDR1 is SNHLY and CDR2 is FYNNEI. There are 15 residues in the CDR3.

V and J are TRBV2 and TRBJ2-7; TRBD1 might be the D (5 bases). V lost 0 bases to trimming and J lost 4 bases, with 13 bases between them. The CDR3 consists of 15 residues. Germline-derived CDR1 and CDR2 are SNHLY and FYNNEI. The CDR3 DNA sequence: TGTGCCAGCAGTGAAGCCCAGAAGGCAGGGTACGAGCAGTACTTC. This codes for CASSEAQKAGYEQYF.

The J gene is TRBJ1-2, the V gene TRBV11-2; D unclear. Looked up from germline, CDR1 is SGHAT and CDR2 is FQNNGV. V was clipped by 1 base and J by 2 bases, with 11 bases between them. The CDR3 spans 15 residues. The CDR3 protein is CASSLGPDPNYGYTF. In nucleotides, the CDR3 is TGTGCCAGCAGCTTAGGCCCAGACCCCAACTATGGCTACACCTTC.

The chain couples TRBV15 to TRBJ2-5, with 7 bases fitting TRBD1. Losses at the gene ends were 5 bases for V and 4 bases for J; bases not matched to a gene: 10. Germline V CDR1 and CDR2: LNHNV, YYDKDF (reference sequence). The CDR3 totals 15 residues. CDR3 protein: CATSGRQGLRETQYF. Written as DNA, the CDR3 is TGTGCCACCAGCGGCCGACAGGGTCTGAGAGAGACCCAGTACTTC.

This clone was observed a handful of times. This chain uses TRBV12-1 with TRBJ2-5. TRBV12-1 is a pseudogene segment. The CDR3 has 15 amino acids. The CDR3 nucleotides read TGTGCCAGCAGCTCCCGGGGGCATGACGGGGAGACCCAGTACTTC. Translation: CASSSRGHDGETQYF.

This clone was observed once. The chain is built from TRBV2 and TRBJ2-7; D could derive from TRBD1 or TRBD2 (6 bases each). The CDR3 has 19 residues. V lost 2 bases and J 0 bases, leaving 23 bases between the germline ends. The germline CDR1 and CDR2 sequences are SNHLY and FYNNEI. Here the CDR3 reads CASSERRHFVGGLSYEQYF. The DNA of the CDR3 is TGTGCCAGCAGTGAACGAAGACATTTTGTTGGGGGGCTCTCCTACGAGCAGTACTTC.

The chain has TRBV27 and TRBJ2-7; D is ambiguous. V lost 5 bases to trimming and J lost 2 bases, with 16 bases between them. Germline values: CDR1 MNHEY, CDR2 SMNVEV (reference sequence). The CDR3 has 15 amino acids. The CDR3 loop reads CASSPHSFSTYEQYF. The CDR3 region has the DNA TGTGCCAGCAGTCCGCACTCCTTCAGTACCTACGAGCAGTACTTC.

This sequence joins TRBV10-1 and TRBJ2-5; 7 bases agree with TRBD2. J gave up 5 bases and V 8 bases, and 23 bases lay outside the gene matches. The germline V gene encodes CDR1 WNHNN and CDR2 SYGVQD (reference sequence). This CDR3 contains 18 residues. In nucleotides, the CDR3 is TGCGCCAGCCTGCGGACGACTCCCAGCGGGGTGAATAGGGAGACCCAGTACTTC. Its protein is CASLRTTPSGVNRETQYF.

This rearrangement joins TRBV6-1 to TRBJ2-3; 10 bases fit TRBD2. The CDR3 is 15 amino acids. V was clipped by 4 bases and J by 5 bases; unmatched bases: 6. Per the germline V gene, CDR1 is MNHNS and CDR2 is SASEGT. CDR3 protein: CASSGLAGAEDTQYF. The CDR3 DNA sequence: TGTGCCAGCAGTGGGCTAGCGGGGGCGGAAGATACGCAGTATTTT.

V usage is TRBV27 and J usage is TRBJ2-1; tentatively, D is TRBD2 (7 bases). V lost 5 bases to trimming and J lost 8 bases, with 19 bases between them. Germline CDR1 and CDR2: MNHEY and SMNVEV (reference sequence). This CDR3 has 15 amino acids. CDR3 in amino acids: CASSSRGGALDEQFF. The DNA for the CDR3 is TGTGCCAGCAGTAGTAGGGGGGGGGCCCTCGATGAGCAGTTCTTC.

This clone was detected once. The gene calls are TRBV7-9 and TRBJ2-7, with TRBD1 matching over 9 bases. Trimming took 5 bases from V and 2 from J; bases not matched to a gene: 7. Germline loops: CDR1 SEHNR, CDR2 FQNEAQ (reference sequence). This CDR3 comprises 15 residues. The DNA for the CDR3 is TGTGCCAGCAGCCTACCGGGACAGGGAACCTACGAGCAGTACTTC. Translated, it gives CASSLPGQGTYEQYF.

V and J are TRBV27 and TRBJ1-4; no clear D. The length of the CDR3 is 15 residues. Per germline, CDR1 MNHEY and CDR2 SMNVEV (reference sequence). The V and J ends lost 3 bases and 4 bases respectively, with 12 bases between them. The CDR3 loop reads CASSFLVADNEKLFF. CDR3 DNA sequence: TGTGCCAGCAGTTTTCTCGTCGCGGATAATGAAAAACTGTTTTTT.

The chain uses TRBV14 and TRBJ2-7; TRBD1 agrees at 8 bases. Per germline, CDR1 SGHDN and CDR2 FVKESK. CDR3 length: 15 amino acids. The V gene end was trimmed by 3 bases and the J gene end by 3 bases; junction bases not matched to a gene: 7. The CDR3 reads CASSHAGTGLYEQYF. In DNA, the CDR3 is TGTGCCAGCAGCCACGCCGGGACAGGTCTCTACGAGCAGTACTTC.

The chain uses TRBV6-6 and TRBJ2-7; 8 positions match TRBD1. After removal of 5 bases from V and 3 bases from J, the junction contained 9 bases not matched to a gene. This CDR3 contains 15 residues. Germline V gene sequence: CDR1 MNHNY, CDR2 SVGAGI (reference sequence). The DNA for the CDR3 is TGTGCCAGCAGTCCCTCCGGGACAGGAGGCTACGAGCAGTACTTC. Amino acid sequence: CASSPSGTGGYEQYF.

This clone was counted between two and nine times. CDR3 residues: CASSETGYADTQYF. Here the CDR3 DNA reads TGTGCCAGCAGTGAGACGGGGTACGCAGATACGCAGTATTTT. The rearrangement links TRBV6-4 to TRBJ2-3, with D perhaps matching TRBD2 (5 bases). This CDR3 region has 14 residues. Germline V lookup: CDR1 MRHNA, CDR2 SNTAGT. The ends were cut back, 3 bases at V and 4 bases at J, with 11 bases in the middle.

This clone was picked up one time. The chain is built from TRBV7-6 and TRBJ2-3; D not resolved. Trimming cost V 5 bases and J 2 bases, with 14 bases left between them. The CDR3 is 15 residues long. Per germline, CDR1 SGHVS and CDR2 FNYEAQ. Written as DNA, the CDR3 is TGTGCCAGCAGCAGTGTCGCGGAAGCCACAGATACGCAGTATTTT. This translates into CASSSVAEATDTQYF.

This clone was observed a handful of times. This chain connects TRBV7-9 to TRBJ1-1; D is undetermined. V lost 6 bases, J lost 5 bases, and 13 bases lay in between. Germline lookup yields CDR1 SEHNR and CDR2 FQNEAQ (reference sequence). The CDR3 extends over 13 amino acids. The CDR3 reads CASSGGFFTEAFF. Written as DNA, the CDR3 is TGTGCCAGCAGTGGAGGGTTTTTTACTGAAGCTTTCTTT.

This clone is categorized as medium-sized. The rearrangement uses TRBV15 and TRBJ2-3; 7 bases align to TRBD2. The CDR3 is 17 residues long. Unmatched junction bases numbered 12, after V lost 0 bases and J lost 6 bases. Germline V CDR1 and CDR2: LNHNV, YYDKDF (reference sequence). CDR3: CATSREVGRGRQDTQYF. The CDR3 bases are TGTGCCACCAGCAGAGAAGTCGGGCGCGGGAGACAGGATACGCAGTATTTT.

This chain joins TRBV28 and TRBJ2-1; D gene uncertain. Trimming took off 5 bases at V and 2 bases at J, with 16 bases between the two ends. This CDR3 is built from 16 residues. CDR1 and CDR2 (germline): MDHEN, SYDVKM. Here the CDR3 reads CASSRRAYGPYNEQFF. CDR3 DNA sequence: TGTGCCAGCAGTCGAAGGGCGTACGGCCCCTACAATGAGCAGTTCTTC.

The chain uses TRBV13 and TRBJ2-7; D gene uncertain. Germline CDR1 reads PRHDT; CDR2 reads FYEKMQ (reference sequence). The CDR3 totals 11 residues. V dropped 0 bases and J dropped 4 bases, with 1 base sitting between them. As DNA, the CDR3 is TGTGCCAGCAGCTTAGGTTACGAGCAGTACTTC. This codes for CASSLGYEQYF.

This sequence joins TRBV6-5 and TRBJ2-7; D uncertain. Trimming removed 2 bases from V and 0 bases from J, with 11 bases in between. The CDR3 loop spans 15 amino acids. Germline loops: CDR1 MNHEY, CDR2 SVGAGI. The CDR3 nucleotides are TGTGCCAGCAGTTACATGGATGCGAGCTCCTACGAGCAGTACTTC. It specifies CASSYMDASSYEQYF.

DNA of the CDR3: TGTGCCAGCAGCTTAGCGGGACAGGGGTGGTACAATGAGCAGTTCTTC. Amino acid sequence: CASSLAGQGWYNEQFF. J is TRBJ2-1 and V is TRBV7-8; 10 nucleotides align to TRBD1. There are 16 residues in the CDR3. The V gene end was trimmed by 0 bases and the J gene end by 4 bases; junction bases not matched to a gene: 3. The germline CDR1 and CDR2 sequences are SGHVS and FQNEAQ.

The chain recombines TRBV2 with TRBJ2-7; D may be TRBD1 (5 bases). The CDR3 runs 14 residues. V was clipped by 2 bases and J by 3 bases, with 11 bases between them. Germline V gives CDR1 SNHLY, CDR2 FYNNEI. As DNA, the CDR3 is TGTGCCAGCAGTGAAAGGGGTCCCAGCTACGAGCAGTACTTC. Translated: CASSERGPSYEQYF.